These 7 T cell receptor beta chains were sequenced from one sample in a study of cytomegalovirus exposure and HLA in healthy donors. The PCR contained 60 Vbeta and 13 Jbeta primers. Libraries were prepared by immunoSEQ multiplex PCR; TCRdb keeps only in-frame clonotypes and omits some of them. The data hold roughly 170,000 clones, with roughly three quarters observed a single time. The sample taken for sequencing was PBMCs. Receptors were obtained from a woman aged 45-60 years in good health and CMV-seropositive.

J is TRBJ1-1 and V is TRBV5-6; D possibly corresponds to TRBD1 (5 bases). The V end lost 3 bases, the J end lost 0 bases, and 12 bases lay between the germline ends. The CDR3 has 15 residues. Germline lookup yields CDR1 SGHDT and CDR2 YYEEEE. The CDR3 here is CASSWLKDMNTEAFF. CDR3 nucleotides: TGTGCCAGCAGCTGGTTAAAGGACATGAACACTGAAGCTTTCTTT. Full variable domain (missing parts from reference TRBV5-6 and TRBJ1-1): DAGVTQSPTHLIKTRGQQVTLRCSPKSGHDTVSWYQQALGQGPQFIFQYYEEEERQRGNFPDRFSGHQFPNYSSELNVNALLLGDSALYLCASSWLKDMNTEAFFGQGTRLTVV.

About this clone itself: Within the sample, other DNA sequences also encode this same CDR3. The V gene is TRBV9, the J gene TRBJ2-5, with a weak D call TRBD1 (6 bases). V lost 0 bases to trimming and J lost 4 bases, with 10 bases between them. The germline V gene encodes CDR1 SGDLS and CDR2 YYNGEE. There are 14 residues in the CDR3. CDR3 nucleotides: TGTGCCAGCAGCGTAGGTCTCAGGGGAGAGACCCAGTACTTC. Amino acid sequence: CASSVGLRGETQYF.

The gene calls are TRBV9 and TRBJ2-7; 8 bases are a match to TRBD2. After removal of 0 bases from V and 5 bases from J, the junction contained 7 bases not matched to a gene. The CDR3 sequence is 15 residues long. CDR1 SGDLS and CDR2 YYNGEE come from the germline V gene. The CDR3: CASSVGRAGADEQYF. The CDR3, as DNA: TGTGCCAGCAGCGTAGGAAGAGCGGGGGCCGACGAGCAGTACTTC.

The chain uses TRBV5-1 and TRBJ1-1, with 12 bases that match TRBD1. Trimming took 4 bases from V and 5 from J; bases not matched to a gene: 6. CDR1 is SGHRS, CDR2 YFSETQ, per germline. The CDR3 contains 15 residues. The CDR3 here is CASSAGTGGQTEAFF. Written as DNA, the CDR3 is TGCGCCAGCAGCGCCGGGACAGGGGGCCAAACTGAAGCTTTCTTT.

The chain carries TRBV21-1 and TRBJ2-5; the DNA was not used to check the table's D call, TRBD1. TRBV21-1 is tagged as a pseudogene. The length of the CDR3 is 17 residues. The CDR3 spells CASSKELDRGPEETQYF. The CDR3 DNA reads TGTGCCAGCAGCAAAGAGCTGGACAGGGGGCCTGAAGAGACCCAGTACTTC.

The J gene is TRBJ2-2, the V gene TRBV5-1; D gene ambiguous. Trimming cost V 0 bases and J 1 base, with 13 bases left between them. From germline, CDR1 is SGHRS and CDR2 YFSETQ. The CDR3 is 17 residues long. This CDR3 reads CASSLAVTGQNTGELFF. Here the CDR3 DNA reads TGCGCCAGCAGCTTGGCCGTAACCGGTCAGAACACCGGGGAGCTGTTTTTT. The full variable domain, completed using reference TRBV5-1 and TRBJ2-2, is KAGVTQTPRYLIKTRGQQVTLSCSPISGHRSVSWYQQTPGQGLQFLFEYFSETQRNKGNFPGRFSGRQFSNSRSEMNVSTLELGDSALYLCASSLAVTGQNTGELFFGEGSRLTVL.

This clone was recorded once. The chain employs TRBV27 and TRBJ1-1, with D possibly being TRBD1 (6 bases). V dropped 2 bases and J dropped 3 bases, with 10 bases sitting between them. CDR1 and CDR2 from the germline V gene are MNHEY and SMNVEV (reference sequence). The CDR3 contains 14 residues. CDR3 in DNA: TGTGCCAGCAGTTTAAGGGGGGGGCACACTGAAGCTTTCTTT. Amino acid sequence: CASSLRGGHTEAFF.